A single sample gave rise to the 22 T cell receptor beta chains below, sequenced in a study of T-cell memory formation after mild COVID-19. A single record per CDR3 protein comes from TCRdb applying MiXCR to the 5' RACE reads. Among some 280,000 distinct CDR3 sequences listed, roughly 17% were seen once. The specimen was PBMCs or a T cell subset sorted from them (not recorded which). These receptors all come from a young man who had mild COVID-19 (a few samples of this study predate the infection). Cell type and time point are not known.

The V gene is TRBV6-6, the J gene TRBJ2-7; 7 nucleotides align to TRBD2. This CDR3 comprises 15 residues. Germline V gene lookup returns CDR1 MNHNY and CDR2 SVGAGI (reference sequence). V trimming: 2 bases; J trimming: 2 bases; junction bases outside the gene matches: 6. CDR3 protein: CASSYGGGTAYEQYF. In DNA form, the CDR3 reads TGTGCCAGCAGTTACGGGGGGGGGACTGCCTACGAGCAGTACTTC.

This clonotype was counted only a few times. The chain uses TRBV12-3 or TRBV12-4 and TRBJ1-1; D remains ambiguous. The V and J ends lost 4 bases and 6 bases respectively, with 9 bases between them. This CDR3 region has 12 residues. This CDR3 reads CASSWAESEAFF. The CDR3 nucleotides are TGTGCCAGCAGTTGGGCAGAATCTGAAGCTTTCTTT.

Only a few counts were recorded for this clonotype. V usage is TRBV27 and J usage is TRBJ2-3; D unclear. The CDR3 length is 14 residues. V lost 2 bases and J 6 bases, leaving 12 bases between the germline ends. Germline V gene sequence: CDR1 MNHEY, CDR2 SMNVEV (reference sequence). CDR3 nucleotide sequence: TGTGCCAGCAGTTTAGTAATCGGGTCCGATACGCAGTATTTT. Protein sequence: CASSLVIGSDTQYF.

This clonotype was counted only a few times. The V and J genes are TRBV5-1 and TRBJ1-1, with TRBD1 matching 10 bases. The CDR3 totals 15 residues. The junction had 6 bases not matched to a gene; V was cut back by 4 bases and J by 3 bases. Germline V lookup: CDR1 SGHRS, CDR2 YFSETQ. The CDR3 protein is CASSSRDRGDTEAFF. The CDR3 DNA reads TGCGCCAGCAGCAGCCGGGACAGGGGAGACACTGAAGCTTTCTTT.

The rearrangement links TRBV20-1 to TRBJ2-7; D ambiguous. The germline V gene encodes CDR1 DFQATT and CDR2 SNEGSKA (reference sequence). This CDR3 has 12 amino acids. V gave up 0 bases and J gave up 4 bases, with 7 bases separating them. Written as DNA, the CDR3 is TGCAGTGCTAGAGATCGCGGATACGAGCAGTACGTC. Protein: CSARDRGYEQYV.

This clonotype was picked up a small number of times. For the CDR3, the DNA is TGTGCCAGCAGCGTAGACAGCGGGGGGCCCACCGGGGAGCTGTTTTTT. Translated, it gives CASSVDSGGPTGELFF. The genes are TRBV9 and TRBJ2-2; TRBD2 aligns across 9 bases. The CDR3 sequence is 16 residues long. V shed 0 bases, J shed 4 bases, and the junction held 4 bases outside the gene matches. The V gene's germline CDR1 is SGDLS and CDR2 YYNGEE.

The V gene is TRBV29-1, the J gene TRBJ1-1; unclear D gene. This CDR3 spans 12 amino acids. The V and J ends lost 3 bases and 10 bases respectively, with 15 bases between them. Germline loops: CDR1 SQVTM, CDR2 ANQGSEA. The CDR3 coding sequence is TGCAGCGTTGATCGGCAGTTTTTGGGAGCTTTCTTT. Protein: CSVDRQFLGAFF.

The J gene is TRBJ1-4, the V gene TRBV6-5; D possibly corresponds to TRBD1 (5 bases). V was cut by 3 bases and J by 8 bases, with 13 bases left in between. Germline assignment: CDR1 MNHEY and CDR2 SVGAGI. This CDR3 comprises 14 residues. The CDR3 DNA reads TGTGCCAGCAGTTATAGCAGGGTGCGCGAAAAACTGTTTTTT. Residues: CASSYSRVREKLFF.

This clonotype appeared a few times. The chain links TRBV7-3 to TRBJ2-3, with D possibly matching TRBD2 (5 bases). Germline V gene data show CDR1 as SGHTA and CDR2 as FQGTGA. This CDR3 spans 14 amino acids. With 5 bases removed from V and 2 bases from J, the gap between germline ends came to 11 bases. The CDR3 sequence: CASSLVRDTDTQYF. The CDR3 nucleotides read TGTGCCAGCAGCCTGGTTCGGGACACAGATACGCAGTATTTT.

This clonotype has only a few counts. The chain carries TRBV9 and TRBJ1-2; TRBD1 might be the D (6 bases). CDR1 is SGDLS and CDR2 is YYNGEE in the germline V gene. CDR3 length: 14 amino acids. V was pared by 1 base and J by 7 bases, with 14 bases between. The CDR3 DNA reads as TGTGCCAGCAGCGTAAGTGACAGGCTAAGTGGCTACACCTTC. The encoded protein is CASSVSDRLSGYTF.

The rearrangement links TRBV24-1 to TRBJ2-5; 9 positions agree with TRBD1. With V trimmed by 4 bases and J by 4 bases, 6 bases remained unmatched. The length of the CDR3 is 15 residues. Germline-derived CDR1 and CDR2 are KGHDR and SFDVKD. This CDR3 is CATSEVTGGVETQYF. The CDR3 nucleotides read TGTGCCACCAGTGAAGTTACAGGGGGCGTAGAGACCCAGTACTTC.

This clonotype was observed a few times. This chain uses TRBV29-1 with TRBJ2-7, with D unresolved. Per the germline V gene, CDR1 is SQVTM and CDR2 is ANQGSEA. The CDR3 totals 11 residues. The V end was cut by 5 bases, the J end by 1 base, with 6 bases between. CDR3 residues: CSVKVSYEQYF. The CDR3 region has the DNA TGCAGCGTTAAGGTTTCCTACGAGCAGTACTTC.

The chain carries TRBV10-3 and TRBJ2-2; D possibly matches TRBD1 or TRBD2 (5 bases each). CDR3 size: 16 residues. Trimming stripped 0 bases from V and 4 bases from J, with 12 bases between. The germline V gene encodes CDR1 ENHRY and CDR2 SYGVKD. CDR3 residues: CAISESGRGVTGELFF. The CDR3 region has the DNA TGTGCCATCAGTGAGTCTGGGAGAGGGGTCACCGGGGAGCTGTTTTTT.

The rearrangement joins TRBV7-8 to TRBJ2-1; D not resolved. The CDR3 is 13 amino acids. Looked up from germline, CDR1 is SGHVS and CDR2 is FQNEAQ. V lost 3 bases and J 9 bases, leaving 12 bases between the germline ends. The CDR3 protein is CASSFGELGEQFF. CDR3 nucleotide sequence: TGTGCCAGCAGCTTTGGAGAATTGGGTGAGCAGTTCTTC.

The chain links TRBV4-2 to TRBJ2-3; 14 bases agree with TRBD2. The germline CDR1 and CDR2 sequences are LGHNA and YNFKEQ. J lost 4 bases, V lost 4 bases, and 4 bases had no gene match. CDR3 length: 16 residues. This CDR3 reads CASSPTSGGAADTQYF. In DNA, the CDR3 is TGTGCCAGCAGCCCGACTAGCGGGGGGGCCGCAGATACGCAGTATTTT.

The gene calls are TRBV7-8 and TRBJ2-7; no clear D. Germline CDR1 SGHVS, CDR2 FQNEAQ. The length of the CDR3 is 16 residues. V shed 3 bases and J shed 6 bases, with 21 bases lying between them. DNA for the CDR3: TGTGCCAGCAGCTTGGCCGGTTATAGACGCAGGTTCGAGCAGTACGTC. This encodes CASSLAGYRRRFEQYV.

This chain connects TRBV4-3 to TRBJ1-2, with D possibly matching TRBD1 (5 bases). The CDR3 has 14 residues. V was shortened by 3 bases and J by 5 bases, with 13 bases between the two germline ends. The germline V gene encodes CDR1 LGHNA and CDR2 YSLEER. The CDR3 loop reads CASSQIGTDYGYTF. The CDR3 DNA is TGCGCCAGCAGCCAGATTGGGACGGATTATGGCTACACCTTC.

This clonotype has a handful of counts. This chain uses TRBV7-9 with TRBJ2-3; no reliable D call. Trimming took 1 base from V and 6 from J, leaving 14 bases between them. Germline values: CDR1 SEHNR, CDR2 FQNEAQ (reference sequence). This CDR3 has 15 residues. This chain's CDR3 is CASSLVEYPPDTQYF. The CDR3 nucleotides are TGTGCCAGCAGCTTAGTTGAGTACCCGCCGGATACGCAGTATTTT.

CDR3 coding DNA: TGTGCCAGCAGCGCCCGGGCGGACGGGGAGACCCAGTACTTC. Protein: CASSARADGETQYF. The V call is TRBV7-6, the J call TRBJ2-5; D not resolved. V lost 5 bases, J lost 5 bases, and 15 bases lay in between. The CDR3 covers 14 residues. Germline V gene sequence: CDR1 SGHVS, CDR2 FNYEAQ.

V is TRBV5-1 and J is TRBJ1-1; D uncertain. The CDR3 loop spans 13 amino acids. Trimming took off 1 base at V and 1 base at J, with 5 bases between the two ends. The V gene's germline CDR1 is SGHRS and CDR2 YFSETQ. CDR3 amino acids: CASSLNQNTEAFF. CDR3 DNA: TGCGCCAGCAGCTTGAACCAGAACACTGAAGCTTTCTTT.

DNA for the CDR3: TGTGCCAGCAGCATGAGTCCCGATTCACCCCTCCACTTT. Translating gives CASSMSPDSPLHF. The chain links TRBV7-2 to TRBJ1-6; no clear D gene. The CDR3 covers 13 residues. With 5 bases removed from V and 8 bases from J, the gap between germline ends came to 10 bases. Germline CDR1 reads SGHTA; CDR2 reads FQGNSA.

The chain employs TRBV20-1 and TRBJ2-3; weak D call: TRBD1 (5 bases). Trimming shortened V by 6 bases and J by 5 bases, and 9 bases separated the two germline ends. Germline V CDR1 and CDR2: DFQATT, SNEGSKA (reference sequence). The CDR3 runs to 11 residues. CDR3 in DNA: TGCAGTGCCCGAAGGGGAGATACGCAGTATTTT. Residues: CSARRGDTQYF.